The clone carrying this T cell receptor beta chain turned up a few times. Its antigen remains unidentified. These data originate in a study of beta chain features in type 1 diabetes. Findings and caveats of the study: TCRB repertoires of naive, central memory and Treg cells appeared more similar among patients than among healthy donors. There was a possibility that cDNA sequencing over-represented cells with high TCR expression. In every one of the four CD4+ subsets, TCRB CDR3s were moderately but significantly shorter in Type 1 diabetes patients.

Sorting based on CD45RO/CCR7/CD25/CD127/CD95/CD27 separated CD4+ naive, central memory, regulatory and stem cell-like memory cells. The whole isolated RNA underwent reverse transcription, so sequencing captured expressed TCRB transcripts. Some clones are missing from TCRdb's copy, which holds only in-frame ones; the method was immunoSEQ multiplex PCR. Among hundreds of thousands of clones listed, 13% were seen once. Sequenced: naive CD4+ T cells from blood. This sequence originates from a man between 18 and 35 years old with type 1 diabetes.

CDR3 bases: TGTGCCAGCAAAAGGGGGCAAGAGACCCAGTACTTC. This translates into CASKRGQETQYF. This chain connects TRBV2 to TRBJ2-5; possibly TRBD1 for D (6 bases). The CDR3 length is 12 residues. The V end lost 7 bases, the J end lost 2 bases, and 8 bases lay between the germline ends. Germline lookup yields CDR1 SNHLY and CDR2 FYNNEI.